The present T cell receptor beta chain was sequenced within a study of cytomegalovirus exposure and HLA in healthy donors. Study context: Among the 300 to 400 donors who were genotyped, approximately 84% fell in the genetic ancestry cluster that is associated with self-reported Caucasian donors.

Study-wide results and limits: The authors assumed roughly uniform sequencing depth across donors for presence/absence analyses. In a later analysis, TCR association rates varied by HLA locus: DRB1 most, HLA-C fewest. Being indistinguishable, some V segments were excluded, TRBV6-2 and TRBV6-3 among them.

Researchers ran the PCR with 60 Vbeta and 13 Jbeta primers. Some clones are missing from TCRdb's copy, which holds only in-frame ones; the method was immunoSEQ multiplex PCR. The sample records around 140,000 clones, approximately 78% being singletons. Worth noting for this clone: Its antigen is currently unknown.

Germline lookup yields CDR1 SGHNT and CDR2 YYREEE (reference sequence). The CDR3 extends over 17 amino acids. J gave up 4 bases and V 4 bases, and 7 bases lay outside the gene matches. The origin of this receptor is a woman in her thirties or forties in good health and CMV-seropositive. Sample: PBMCs. The chain uses TRBV5-4 and TRBJ2-2, with TRBD2 matching 13 bases. The CDR3 sequence: CASSPTLAGGFTGELFF. The CDR3 DNA sequence: TGTGCCAGCAGCCCTACACTAGCGGGAGGGTTCACCGGGGAGCTGTTTTTT.